A single T cell receptor beta chain is shown here with its context. Which antigen it targets is not known. No much larger clone is present one base from it, and per-base qualities are unavailable. The source of the sample is a study of T cell changes during pregnancy in multiple sclerosis (dated by TCRdb to about 2019). Regarding the study in general: The study examined how the T cell repertoire changed over the course of pregnancy in women with multiple sclerosis.

V was cut back by 3 bases and J by 4 bases, leaving a gap of 12 bases between them. For CDR1 and CDR2, the germline V gene lists SNHLY and FYNNEI. From cysteine to phenylalanine, the CDR3 is 15 amino acids long. Only the CDR3 region is kept as DNA, spanning 45 bases read in frame from base 1. Receptor amplification or capture employed the immunoSEQ multiplex PCR assay. TCRdb retrieved this table from immuneACCESS and kept in-frame rearrangements only. Not all clones are present; in checked studies, unresolved V genes account for under half, and no reason is known for the remainder. The sample table records approximately 100,000 clones; about nine tenths of these occur just once. In total, the top ten clones hold around 1.5% of the sample.

The receptor was isolated from a female donor with multiple sclerosis, enrolled in a pregnancy study. The chain is assembled from TRBV2 and TRBJ2-2; TRBD1 is a possible D gene, resting on 6 matching bases. Material: peripheral blood, obtained after pregnancy. The CDR3 reads CASSDQGSGTGELFF. The DNA is as follows: TGTGCCAGCAGTGATCAGGGGTCGGGCACCGGGGAGCTGTTTTTT.